Presented here are 23 T cell receptor beta chains from one specimen sequenced in a study of response to subunit inactivated influenza vaccine (dated by TCRdb to the late 2010s). Library preparation employed RT-PCR. Instrument on record: Illumina HiSeq 2500. TCRdb took the public reads, trimmed them with fastp at Q25, ran MiXCR for clone calling and kept in-frame beta chains. Entries are consolidated by CDR3 protein sequence, retaining the most common genes and DNA. The sample includes about 830,000 distinct CDR3 sequences, with less than 20% observed a single time. The ten biggest clones cover roughly 11% of the sample. Sequenced here: PBMCs from blood, sampled 4 to 6 days after vaccination. These receptors were collected from a man aged 45-65 years who received an inactivated influenza vaccine. Donor details come from another sample of the same person, matched by shared clones.

This clonotype was counted between two and nine times. The chain recombines TRBV20-1 with TRBJ2-3; 7 nucleotides line up with TRBD2. The V gene end was trimmed by 6 bases and the J gene end by 0 bases; junction bases not matched to a gene: 12. CDR1 and CDR2 from the germline V gene are DFQATT and SNEGSKA (reference sequence). The CDR3 is 16 residues long. CDR3 in DNA: TGCAGTGCCCCGAGGGGTCCTAGCGGCAGCACAGATACGCAGTATTTT. Translated, it gives CSAPRGPSGSTDTQYF.

The V and J genes are TRBV20-1 and TRBJ2-2; a weak D match, TRBD2 (5 bases). Germline V CDR1 and CDR2: DFQATT, SNEGSKA (reference sequence). CDR3 length equals 18 residues. Deletions cut 0 bases from V and 2 bases from J, with 19 bases between. This CDR3 is CSARDWRGAALNTGELFF. In nucleotides, the CDR3 is TGCAGTGCTAGAGATTGGCGAGGAGCGGCCCTCAACACCGGGGAGCTGTTTTTT.

Only a few counts were recorded for this clonotype. The chain has TRBV28 and TRBJ2-7; D gene ambiguous. Germline CDR1 and CDR2: MDHEN and SYDVKM. This CDR3 has 15 residues. With 3 bases removed from V and 5 bases from J, the gap between germline ends came to 17 bases. CDR3 in amino acids: CASSFLRSGRNEQYF. The CDR3 region has the DNA TGTGCCAGCAGTTTCCTCCGGTCAGGAAGGAACGAGCAGTACTTC.

A few counts support this clonotype. The chain recombines TRBV10-3 with TRBJ2-7, with a tentative D call TRBD2 (7 bases). This CDR3 contains 14 residues. Trimming shortened V by 7 bases and J by 5 bases, and 18 bases separated the two germline ends. CDR1 and CDR2 from the germline V gene are ENHRY and SYGVKD. The CDR3, as DNA: TGTGCCATCACAAGGGGGGGAGGGGATAACGAGCAGTACTTC. It is translated as CAITRGGGDNEQYF.

This clonotype has more than one count but fewer than ten. In DNA, the CDR3 is TGTGCCAGCAGCTTATCTGACTCATCGAACACTGAAGCTTTCTTT. This gives the protein CASSLSDSSNTEAFF. The chain carries TRBV11-2 and TRBJ1-1; D call uncertain. V lost 2 bases to trimming and J lost 1 base, with 11 bases between them. The CDR3 covers 15 residues. Germline V gene sequence: CDR1 SGHAT, CDR2 FQNNGV.

The chain employs TRBV10-2 and TRBJ2-7; D ambiguous. This CDR3 contains 13 residues. V was clipped by 10 bases and J by 3 bases, with 16 bases between them. Germline V CDR1 and CDR2: WSHSY, SAAADI. This CDR3 reads CATSSGTVYEQYF. The CDR3 DNA is TGCGCCACCAGCTCCGGAACGGTCTACGAGCAGTACTTC.

This clonotype was seen at least ten times. This chain uses TRBV7-2 with TRBJ2-7, with 11 bases matching TRBD2. There are 16 residues in the CDR3. Looked up from germline, CDR1 is SGHTA and CDR2 is FQGNSA. J lost 2 bases, V lost 0 bases, and 3 bases had no gene match. CDR3: CASSLAIAGGPYEQYF. Here the CDR3 DNA reads TGTGCCAGCAGCTTAGCTATAGCGGGAGGGCCCTACGAGCAGTACTTC.

This clonotype has more than one count but fewer than ten. The rearrangement joins TRBV6-1 to TRBJ1-1; D is unclear. Per the germline V gene, CDR1 is MNHNS and CDR2 is SASEGT. This CDR3 is built from 13 residues. Trimming removed 3 bases from V and 3 bases from J, with 8 bases in between. CDR3 protein: CASSDREYTEAFF. In DNA, the CDR3 is TGTGCCAGCAGTGATCGAGAATACACTGAAGCTTTCTTT.

The chain uses TRBV6-2 or TRBV6-3 and TRBJ2-5; TRBD1 matches 8 bases. The CDR3 has 13 amino acids. The J segment lost 6 bases and the V segment lost 5 bases, leaving 5 bases of the junction unmatched. The germline V gene has CDR1 MNHEY and CDR2 SVGEGT. The CDR3 coding sequence is TGTGCCAGCAGTATTCCAGGGGGCAAGACCCAGTACTTC. Its protein is CASSIPGGKTQYF.

This clonotype was picked up a small number of times. V is TRBV28 and J is TRBJ2-1, with 13 nucleotides matching TRBD2. The CDR3 runs to 17 residues. Germline V gives CDR1 MDHEN, CDR2 SYDVKM. V shed 5 bases, J shed 8 bases, and the junction held 12 bases outside the gene matches. CDR3 bases: TGTGCCAGCAGTGGAACCGGGACTAGCGGGATCGTCGATGAGCAGTTCTTC. This translates into CASSGTGTSGIVDEQFF.

V and J are TRBV27 and TRBJ2-7; TRBD2 agrees at 9 bases. This CDR3 is 15 amino acids long. Germline lookup yields CDR1 MNHEY and CDR2 SMNVEV (reference sequence). Trimming removed 7 bases from V and 4 bases from J; junction bases left unmatched: 11. DNA for the CDR3: TGTGCCAGCACCAAGGGGGCGGGAGGGCGATACGAGCAGTACTTC. Its protein product is CASTKGAGGRYEQYF.

V and J are TRBV12-3 or TRBV12-4 and TRBJ2-2; 8 positions match TRBD2. The CDR3 length is 15 residues. V was pared by 5 bases and J by 6 bases, with 8 bases of the junction left unmatched. CDR3 DNA sequence: TGTGCCAGCAGTGAAACCGGGACTAGGGCCGGGGAGCTGTTTTTT. It encodes CASSETGTRAGELFF.

This clonotype was seen a handful of times. The chain couples TRBV7-9 to TRBJ1-5; D not resolved. The V gene lost 1 base and the J gene lost 5 bases, with 6 bases spanning the gap. CDR1 and CDR2 (germline): SEHNR, FQNEAQ (reference sequence). This CDR3 is built from 13 residues. CDR3 amino acids: CASSLGTDQPQHF. The CDR3 coding sequence is TGTGCCAGCAGCTTAGGAACGGATCAGCCCCAGCATTTT.

The chain is built from TRBV2 and TRBJ1-5, with a weak D call TRBD1 (5 bases). The CDR3 length is 14 residues. Germline values: CDR1 SNHLY, CDR2 FYNNEI. V dropped 2 bases and J dropped 2 bases, with 7 bases sitting between them. This CDR3 reads CASSELTGNQPQHF. CDR3 sequence (DNA): TGTGCCAGCAGTGAACTGACAGGCAATCAGCCCCAGCATTTT.

The gene calls are TRBV5-1 and TRBJ1-4; 7 bases are a match to TRBD1. The germline CDR1 and CDR2 sequences are SGHRS and YFSETQ. After removal of 2 bases from V and 4 bases from J, the junction contained 2 bases not matched to a gene. This CDR3 has 14 residues. Here the CDR3 reads CASSFQGDNEKLFF. The CDR3 DNA follows: TGCGCCAGCAGCTTTCAGGGGGATAATGAAAAACTGTTTTTT. The full variable domain, rest sourced from reference TRBV5-1 and TRBJ1-4, is KAGVTQTPRYLIKTRGQQVTLSCSPISGHRSVSWYQQTPGQGLQFLFEYFSETQRNKGNFPGRFSGRQFSNSRSEMNVSTLELGDSALYLCASSFQGDNEKLFFGSGTQLSVL.

This clonotype has a handful of counts. The chain carries TRBV9 and TRBJ2-2; D is uncertain. V dropped 0 bases and J dropped 5 bases, with 8 bases sitting between them. The V gene's germline CDR1 is SGDLS and CDR2 YYNGEE. There are 14 residues in the CDR3. The CDR3 DNA is TGTGCCAGCAGCGTAGATCAGGATACCGGGGAGCTGTTTTTT. Protein sequence: CASSVDQDTGELFF.

The J gene is TRBJ1-4, the V gene TRBV10-3; no reliable D call. The CDR3 is 13 residues long. The germline gives CDR1 ENHRY, CDR2 SYGVKD. Trimming removed 7 bases from V and 5 bases from J, with 11 bases in between. The CDR3 region has the DNA TGTGCCATCACGCCAGGTCTAAATGAAAAACTGTTTTTT. Translating it yields CAITPGLNEKLFF.

Only a few counts were recorded for this clonotype. This chain connects TRBV15 to TRBJ2-2, with D unresolved. Between the trimmed V and J ends, which lost 4 bases and 5 bases, there was a span of 8 bases. In germline, CDR1 is LNHNV, CDR2 YYDKDF (reference sequence). This CDR3 region has 13 residues. The CDR3 protein is CATSTFFTGELFF. In DNA, the CDR3 is TGTGCCACCAGCACCTTTTTTACCGGGGAGCTGTTTTTT.

V gene TRBV24-1 combines with J gene TRBJ1-2; D call uncertain. Germline loops: CDR1 KGHDR, CDR2 SFDVKD. CDR3 length: 12 residues. The germline V and J ends were trimmed by 1 base and 6 bases, with 5 bases remaining between them. This chain's CDR3 is CATSDFKDGYTF. Written as DNA, the CDR3 is TGTGCCACCAGTGATTTCAAGGATGGCTACACCTTC.

The CDR3 protein is CSARGLGQETQYF. The CDR3 DNA is TGCAGTGCTAGGGGGTTGGGGCAAGAGACCCAGTACTTC. The chain joins TRBV20-1 to TRBJ2-5; D gene uncertain. The V gene's germline CDR1 is DFQATT and CDR2 SNEGSKA (reference sequence). With 3 bases removed from V and 2 bases from J, the gap between germline ends came to 10 bases. The CDR3 spans 13 residues.

This clonotype turned up a few times. V gene TRBV12-3 or TRBV12-4 combines with J gene TRBJ2-1, with TRBD2 as a possible D gene (5 bases). V was shortened by 5 bases and J by 10 bases, with 15 bases between the two germline ends. This CDR3 is 13 amino acids long. The CDR3 region is CASSPRWTAEQFF. CDR3 in DNA: TGTGCCAGCAGTCCGCGATGGACTGCGGAGCAGTTCTTC.

This clonotype was seen at least ten times. The V call is TRBV6-2 or TRBV6-3, the J call TRBJ2-7, with D perhaps being TRBD1 or TRBD2 (5 bases each). CDR1 and CDR2 (germline): MNHEY, SVGEGT. Trimming pared 2 bases from V and 3 bases from J, leaving 8 bases between. This CDR3 is 13 amino acids long. CDR3 in amino acids: CASSYGTNYEQYF. The CDR3 DNA reads as TGTGCCAGCAGTTACGGGACGAACTACGAGCAGTACTTC.

The chain has TRBV10-2 and TRBJ1-2; D is unresolved. V lost 3 bases, J lost 2 bases, and 16 bases lay in between. Per the germline V gene, CDR1 is WSHSY and CDR2 is SAAADI. This CDR3 is 16 amino acids long. CDR3 sequence (DNA): TGCGCCAGCAGTGAAGGCGGGGTAACCTACAACTATGGCTACACCTTC. Translated, it gives CASSEGGVTYNYGYTF.